Below are 32 T cell receptor beta chains sequenced from a single sample in a study of blood T cells in healthy people across ages. Together with a sample-barcoded 5' primer, a J-beta primer mix was included in a second PCR lasting about 7 to 12 cycles. Using its own MiXCR run on the 5' RACE reads, TCRdb lists one record per CDR3 protein. The table has over 600,000 distinct CDR3 sequences, around 21% seen once. Input material: blood. Every receptor here comes from a man between 65 and 85 years old in good health.

This clonotype was counted only a few times. The chain combines TRBV28 with TRBJ2-7; TRBD1 matches at 7 bases. With V trimmed by 5 bases and J by 2 bases, 9 bases remained unmatched. Per the germline V gene, CDR1 is MDHEN and CDR2 is SYDVKM. This CDR3 region has 15 residues. The CDR3 spells CASSDTGERPYEQYF. The CDR3 DNA reads TGTGCCAGCAGTGATACAGGGGAACGGCCCTACGAGCAGTACTTC.

The CDR3 loop is CATRDNSETQYF. CDR3 DNA: TGTGCCACCAGGGACAATTCAGAGACCCAGTACTTC. J is TRBJ2-5 and V is TRBV24-1; maybe TRBD1 (5 bases). Germline lookup yields CDR1 KGHDR and CDR2 SFDVKD. The CDR3 is 12 amino acids. The V end lost 7 bases, the J end lost 4 bases, and 9 bases lay between the germline ends.

This clonotype was detected ten times or more. This rearrangement joins TRBV2 to TRBJ2-1; no clear D. Germline values: CDR1 SNHLY, CDR2 FYNNEI. V was cut by 1 base and J by 0 bases, with 7 bases left in between. The CDR3 runs 15 residues. CDR3 region: CASSEGRSSYNEQFF. The CDR3 DNA follows: TGTGCCAGCAGTGAAGGCAGGAGCTCCTACAATGAGCAGTTCTTC.

This clonotype turned up a few times. The rearrangement joins TRBV7-8 to TRBJ2-5; perhaps TRBD2 as D (6 bases). The assigned J gene may be wrong: the sequence end matches TRBJ2-7 better. The CDR3 has 16 residues. Germline V lookup: CDR1 SGHVS, CDR2 FQNEAQ. The CDR3 here is CASSLSLGGEAYEQYF. The CDR3, as DNA: TGTGCCAGCAGCCTATCTCTCGGCGGGGAAGCCTACGAGCAGTACTTC.

This clonotype was found many times. The chain couples TRBV29-1 to TRBJ2-3; 11 bases fit TRBD2. The CDR3 totals 13 residues. Germline CDR1 SQVTM, CDR2 ANQGSEA. After removal of 6 bases from V and 3 bases from J, the junction contained 2 bases not matched to a gene. The CDR3: CSVLAGGTDTQYF. The DNA for the CDR3 is TGCAGCGTCCTAGCGGGAGGTACAGATACGCAGTATTTT.

The rearrangement uses TRBV7-9 and TRBJ2-3, with 7 bases identical to TRBD1. CDR1 and CDR2 from the germline V gene are SEHNR and FQNEAQ (reference sequence). This CDR3 comprises 14 residues. V lost 2 bases to trimming and J lost 5 bases; unmatched junction nucleotides: 4. The CDR3 spells CASSLRGGIDTQYF. The CDR3 region has the DNA TGTGCCAGCAGCTTACGAGGGGGCATAGATACGCAGTATTTT. Complete variable domain (other parts from reference TRBV7-9 and TRBJ2-3): DTGVSQNPRHKITKRGQNVTFRCDPISEHNRLYWYRQTLGQGPEFLTYFQNEAQLEKSRLLSDRFSAERPKGSFSTLEIQRTEQGDSAMYLCASSLRGGIDTQYFGPGTRLTVL.

This clonotype has ten or more counts. This chain links TRBV29-1 with TRBJ2-5; no firm D call. The end of the DNA is better explained by TRBJ2-7, so the J call may be wrong. Germline CDR1 reads SQVTM; CDR2 reads ANQGSEA. This CDR3 comprises 11 residues. Written as DNA, the CDR3 is TGCAGCGTTGCTGGCGGCTACGAGCAGTACTTC. This codes for CSVAGGYEQYF.

This clonotype has only a few counts. The chain is built from TRBV5-1 and TRBJ1-4; D ambiguous. This CDR3 region has 15 residues. Germline CDR1 is SGHRS and CDR2 is YFSETQ. Trimming removed 4 bases at V and 8 bases at J, with 18 bases between. The CDR3 spells CASSVEGLVGEKLFF. CDR3 DNA sequence: TGCGCCAGCAGCGTCGAGGGTTTAGTAGGAGAAAAACTGTTTTTT.

This clonotype was seen only a few times. This chain connects TRBV28 to TRBJ2-2; 8 bases are shared with TRBD2. Germline values: CDR1 MDHEN, CDR2 SYDVKM. The V and J ends lost 3 bases and 7 bases, in that order; junction bases with no gene match: 7. The CDR3 spans 15 residues. For the CDR3, the DNA is TGTGCCAGCAGTTTCTCCGGGAGGGCGGTCGGGGAGCTGTTTTTT. Protein product: CASSFSGRAVGELFF.

This clonotype was recorded a few times. CDR3 protein: CASSQGIENTIYF. The CDR3 region has the DNA TGTGCCAGCAGCCAAGGGATCGAAAACACCATATATTTT. The chain carries TRBV28 and TRBJ1-3; D is unclear. Germline V gene lookup returns CDR1 MDHEN and CDR2 SYDVKM. Trimming shortened V by 6 bases and J by 6 bases, and 12 bases separated the two germline ends. This CDR3 has 13 residues.

The V call is TRBV4-1, the J call TRBJ2-3, with D maybe TRBD1 (7 bases). The length of the CDR3 is 17 residues. Germline V gene sequence: CDR1 MGHRA, CDR2 YSYEKL. The V and J ends lost 0 bases and 4 bases respectively, with 17 bases between them. In DNA, the CDR3 is TGCGCCAGCAGCCAAGATCCGCGCAGGGGGGAGGCAGATACGCAGTATTTT. Protein: CASSQDPRRGEADTQYF.

This clonotype was found a few times. V is TRBV20-1 and J is TRBJ2-2; TRBD1 agrees at 9 bases. The CDR3 totals 14 residues. V shed 5 bases and J 2 bases; nucleotides not matched to a gene: 3. From germline, CDR1 is DFQATT and CDR2 SNEGSKA (reference sequence). The CDR3 DNA reads TGCAGTGCTGGAACAGGGGGCAACACCGGGGAGCTGTTTTTT. Translating it yields CSAGTGGNTGELFF.

The chain uses TRBV7-9 and TRBJ1-3; D remains unclear. The CDR3 runs 16 residues. Trimming left V 4 bases short and J 3 bases short, with 16 bases between. CDR1 SEHNR and CDR2 FQNEAQ come from the germline V gene (reference sequence). The chain's CDR3 is CASSSRHLSSGNTIYF. CDR3 bases: TGTGCCAGCAGCTCGCGACATCTCTCGAGTGGAAACACCATATATTTT.

This clonotype was recorded a few times. The chain joins TRBV28 to TRBJ1-3, with unresolved D. The CDR3 sequence is 15 residues long. Germline-derived CDR1 and CDR2 are MDHEN and SYDVKM. V lost 8 bases and J lost 0, with 14 bases in between. The CDR3: CASRLGGSSGNTIYF. The CDR3 nucleotides read TGTGCCAGCCGCCTCGGAGGAAGCTCTGGAAACACCATATATTTT.

This clonotype was picked up a small number of times. CDR3 in amino acids: CASRQGDTDTQYF. As DNA, the CDR3 is TGTGCCAGCAGACAGGGGGACACAGATACGCAGTATTTT. This rearrangement joins TRBV27 to TRBJ2-3; TRBD1 agrees at 8 bases. Germline V gives CDR1 MNHEY, CDR2 SMNVEV (reference sequence). There are 13 residues in the CDR3. The junction had 1 base not matched to a gene; V was cut back by 6 bases and J by 2 bases.

This clonotype was seen a few times. CDR3: CASSYSGGGQYF. In DNA form, the CDR3 reads TGTGCCAGCAGTTACTCTGGGGGCGGGCAGTACTTC. The chain has TRBV6-5 and TRBJ2-7; possibly TRBD1 for D (6 bases). CDR1 is MNHEY and CDR2 is SVGAGI in the germline V gene. The CDR3 is made up of 12 amino acids. The V end was cut by 0 bases, the J end by 9 bases, with 9 bases between.

This clonotype was seen more than once but under ten times. The V gene is TRBV10-3, the J gene TRBJ2-1; D possibly corresponds to TRBD2 (7 bases). The end of the DNA aligns better with TRBJ2-5, so the J call may be wrong. The CDR3 is made up of 13 amino acids. Germline CDR1 reads ENHRY; CDR2 reads SYGVKD. CDR3 bases: TGTGCCATCAGTGAAGGGGGGGAAGAGACCCAGTACTTC. This gives the protein CAISEGGEETQYF.

This clonotype was counted between two and nine times. The gene calls are TRBV3-1 and TRBJ2-4, with TRBD1 identical over 9 bases. The CDR3 is made up of 15 amino acids. J gave up 9 bases and V 1 base, and 7 bases lay outside the gene matches. The germline V gene encodes CDR1 LGHDT and CDR2 YNNKEL (reference sequence). The CDR3: CASSQGLDRGGIQYF. Written as DNA, the CDR3 is TGTGCCAGCAGCCAAGGACTGGACAGGGGAGGCATTCAGTACTTC.

V gene TRBV29-1 combines with J gene TRBJ2-5; 12 bases match TRBD2. The J segment lost 11 bases and the V segment lost 7 bases, leaving 11 bases of the junction unmatched. This CDR3 contains 13 residues. Germline V gene sequence: CDR1 SQVTM, CDR2 ANQGSEA. CDR3 sequence (DNA): TGCAGCGGACTAGCGGGAGTCCGAGATGAGCAGTACTTC. Translated: CSGLAGVRDEQYF.

V usage is TRBV7-2 and J usage is TRBJ2-6; unclear D gene. The ends were cut back, 1 base at V and 0 bases at J, with 10 bases in the middle. The length of the CDR3 is 17 residues. CDR1 SGHTA and CDR2 FQGNSA come from the germline V gene. The CDR3 sequence: CASSLGVRTSGANVLTF. The CDR3 DNA sequence: TGTGCCAGCAGCTTAGGAGTCAGGACCTCTGGGGCCAACGTCCTGACTTTC.

This clonotype came up a few times. Germline and junction disagree at one end, which may indicate a read error. The V call is TRBV5-5, the J call TRBJ2-1; 7 nucleotides line up with TRBD2. Per germline, CDR1 SGHKS and CDR2 YYEKEE (reference sequence). The CDR3 has 14 residues. The CDR3 protein is CACSSRGNYNEQFF. The CDR3 DNA is TGTGCCTGCAGCTCGCGGGGGAACTACAATGAGCAGTTCTTC.

This clonotype came up a few times. The genes are TRBV28 and TRBJ2-5; TRBD2 might be the D (5 bases). The ends were cut back, 5 bases at V and 5 bases at J, with 15 bases in the middle. This CDR3 contains 14 residues. CDR1 is MDHEN, CDR2 SYDVKM, per germline. CDR3 coding DNA: TGTGCCAGCAGTGAGAGACGGGGTAGGGAGACCCAGTACTTC. Translated, it gives CASSERRGRETQYF.

As for this clonotype: Since the CDR3 does not end with the conserved phenylalanine or tryptophan, this likely comes from a read error. This chain joins TRBV20-1 and TRBJ1-4; D might be TRBD1 (6 bases). The CDR3 sequence is 11 residues long. V shed 8 bases and J shed 6 bases, with 10 bases lying between them. Germline CDR1 is DFQATT and CDR2 is SNEGSKA (reference sequence). Written as DNA, the CDR3 is TGCAGTTTTGGGGGGCATGAAAAACTGTTTTCT. Its protein is CSFGGHEKLFS.

There are a few counts of this clonotype. The gene calls are TRBV6-5 and TRBJ2-2; no definite D call. CDR3 size: 13 residues. Germline loops: CDR1 MNHEY, CDR2 SVGAGI. Deletions cut 8 bases from V and 6 bases from J, with 13 bases between. CDR3 region: CASGNSYSGELFF. CDR3 nucleotides: TGTGCCAGCGGGAATAGTTATTCCGGGGAGCTGTTTTTT.

In its sample, this clonotype was seen many times. V is TRBV7-8 and J is TRBJ2-5; D gene unclear. CDR3 length equals 15 residues. The V gene's germline CDR1 is SGHVS and CDR2 FQNEAQ. V was cut by 1 base and J by 1 base, with 10 bases left in between. Written as DNA, the CDR3 is TGTGCCAGCAGCTTAGTGCTTAGCCTCCAAGAGACCCAGTACTTC. Translation: CASSLVLSLQETQYF.

This clonotype was counted ten times or more. The CDR3 here is CSHGGLARHEQYF. CDR3 sequence (DNA): TGCAGCCACGGGGGACTAGCCAGGCACGAGCAGTACTTC. The gene calls are TRBV29-1 and TRBJ2-7; 9 bases align to TRBD2. The CDR3 contains 13 residues. Germline V gives CDR1 SQVTM, CDR2 ANQGSEA. V lost 8 bases to trimming and J lost 5 bases; unmatched junction nucleotides: 10.

In its sample, this clonotype was seen a few times. The V call is TRBV2, the J call TRBJ2-7; possible D gene TRBD1, 6 bases. Trimming cost V 7 bases and J 3 bases, with 16 bases left between them. The CDR3 is 14 residues long. Germline CDR1 reads SNHLY; CDR2 reads FYNNEI. The DNA of the CDR3 is TGTGCCAGCACCGCAAACAGGGATGACTACGAGCAGTACTTC. Encoded protein: CASTANRDDYEQYF. The whole variable domain, filled in from reference TRBV2 and TRBJ2-7, reads EPEVTQTPSHQVTQMGQEVILRCVPISNHLYFYWYRQILGQKVEFLVSFYNNEISEKSEIFDDQFSVERPDGSNFTLKIRSTKLEDSAMYFCASTANRDDYEQYFGPGTRLTVT.

This clonotype occurred a few times. The rearrangement joins TRBV5-1 to TRBJ2-1; possibly TRBD1 for D (5 bases). This CDR3 comprises 14 residues. The V gene's germline CDR1 is SGHRS and CDR2 YFSETQ. The V end lost 0 bases, the J end lost 7 bases, and 11 bases lay between the germline ends. CDR3 DNA: TGCGCCAGCAGCTTGGCCAGGCAGGGTAATGAGCAGTTCTTC. This sequence encodes CASSLARQGNEQFF.

This clonotype was found a few times. The rearrangement links TRBV3-1 to TRBJ1-5; D gene ambiguous. Germline V gene lookup returns CDR1 LGHDT and CDR2 YNNKEL (reference sequence). CDR3 size: 13 residues. V lost 2 bases to trimming and J lost 4 bases, with 6 bases between them. CDR3 sequence reads: CASSQKSNQPQHF. The CDR3 coding sequence is TGTGCCAGCAGCCAAAAGTCGAATCAGCCCCAGCATTTT.

Notes on this clonotype: One base away lies a much larger clone, so this may be a sequencing read error. The chain carries TRBV11-2 and TRBJ2-7; 9 bases are shared with TRBD1. In germline, CDR1 is SGHAT, CDR2 FQNNGV. This CDR3 spans 18 amino acids. CDR3 sequence: CASSPINRGRGSNFEQCF. The DNA for the CDR3 is TGTGCCAGCAGCCCCATAAACAGGGGGCGTGGGAGTAATTTCGAGCAGTGCTTC.

The chain has TRBV9 and TRBJ2-7; no definite D call. Trimming took off 0 bases at V and 7 bases at J, with 14 bases between the two ends. CDR1 and CDR2 (germline): SGDLS, YYNGEE. The CDR3 covers 14 residues. The CDR3 loop reads CASSVGRGFPEQYF. The CDR3 region has the DNA TGTGCCAGCAGCGTAGGTAGAGGCTTTCCGGAGCAGTACTTC.

This sequence joins TRBV7-8 and TRBJ2-5; TRBD1 matches 8 bases. V trimming: 6 bases; J trimming: 9 bases; junction bases outside the gene matches: 18. CDR3 length: 16 amino acids. Per the germline V gene, CDR1 is SGHVS and CDR2 is FQNEAQ. This CDR3 is CASRLTAGQASGSQYF. The CDR3 nucleotides read TGTGCCAGCAGACTAACCGCGGGACAGGCTTCTGGGTCCCAGTACTTC.